Listed here are 18 T cell receptor beta chains from one sample, sequenced in a study of cytomegalovirus exposure and HLA in healthy donors. 13 Jbeta primers and 60 Vbeta primers were used for the PCR. Produced via immunoSEQ multiplex PCR; TCRdb's table is partial and in-frame only. The repertoire holds some 52,000 clones, with 72% as singletons. The sample comprised PBMCs. Source of these receptors: a woman in her forties or fifties in good health and CMV-seronegative.

This clone was counted a few times. This sequence joins TRBV2 and TRBJ2-7; a possible D gene is TRBD2 (7 bases). The CDR3 is 15 amino acids. Germline CDR1 reads SNHLY; CDR2 reads FYNNEI. V gave up 5 bases and J gave up 6 bases, with 20 bases separating them. The CDR3 here is CASSLREGGEGEQYF. The CDR3 DNA follows: TGTGCCAGCAGTTTAAGGGAGGGGGGAGAAGGCGAGCAGTACTTC.

The rearrangement joins TRBV6-4 to TRBJ2-1; D might be TRBD1 (6 bases). The V end was cut by 4 bases, the J end by 11 bases, with 15 bases between. In germline, CDR1 is MRHNA, CDR2 SNTAGT. This CDR3 has 13 residues. Here the CDR3 reads CASSGEPGHQQFF. The CDR3 DNA is TGTGCCAGCAGTGGAGAGCCGGGACATCAGCAGTTCTTC.

This clone was seen only once. The chain combines TRBV5-4 with TRBJ2-3, with 10 nucleotides matching TRBD1. Germline assignment: CDR1 SGHNT and CDR2 YYREEE (reference sequence). The CDR3 length is 16 residues. The ends lost 0 bases at V and 1 base at J; junction bases unmatched: 2. The DNA for the CDR3 is TGTGCCAGCAGCTTGGGCGGGACAGGGGGCACAGATACGCAGTATTTT. It is translated as CASSLGGTGGTDTQYF.

J is TRBJ2-7 and V is TRBV11-2; D might be TRBD2 (5 bases). CDR1 and CDR2 from the germline V gene are SGHAT and FQNNGV. The CDR3 sequence is 17 residues long. Between the trimmed V and J ends, which lost 5 bases and 0 bases, there was a span of 20 bases. The CDR3 sequence is CASSTLGGAPSSYEQYF. CDR3 sequence (DNA): TGTGCCAGCAGCACCTTAGGAGGAGCTCCTAGCTCCTACGAGCAGTACTTC.

The J gene is TRBJ1-2, the V gene TRBV7-3, with D possibly matching TRBD1 (6 bases). CDR3 length: 14 amino acids. From germline, CDR1 is SGHTA and CDR2 FQGTGA. The V end was cut by 6 bases, the J end by 8 bases, with 19 bases between. The CDR3 DNA reads TGTGCCAGCAGGTCCGGACAGCTTGTCGGGGGCTACACCTTC. It translates to CASRSGQLVGGYTF.

The chain has TRBV4-2 and TRBJ2-1, with 10 positions matching TRBD2. Germline CDR1 and CDR2: LGHNA and YNFKEQ. The CDR3 totals 14 residues. V gave up 6 bases and J gave up 8 bases; unmatched junction bases: 7. CDR3 loop: CASRPAAGGHEQFF. Written as DNA, the CDR3 is TGTGCCAGCAGGCCGGCAGCGGGAGGGCATGAGCAGTTCTTC.

CDR3 nucleotide sequence: TGTGCCAGTAGTAGATTTGACAGGCAGCCCCAGCATTTT. Amino acids: CASSRFDRQPQHF. This sequence joins TRBV19 and TRBJ1-5, with TRBD1 as a possible D gene (6 bases). Germline lookup yields CDR1 LNHDA and CDR2 SQIVND (reference sequence). The CDR3 sequence is 13 residues long. V lost 4 bases and J lost 7, with 11 bases in between.

This clone showed up just a few times. V and J are TRBV28 and TRBJ2-7; no definite D call. Germline lookup yields CDR1 MDHEN and CDR2 SYDVKM. Trimming pared 2 bases from V and 0 bases from J, leaving 11 bases between. The CDR3 covers 15 residues. The CDR3 coding sequence is TGTGCCAGCAGTTTAGAATCAGATCTCTCCTACGAGCAGTACTTC. Residues: CASSLESDLSYEQYF.

This clone came up a few times. This chain uses TRBV27 with TRBJ2-2; weak D call: TRBD1 (6 bases). CDR1 and CDR2 from the germline V gene are MNHEY and SMNVEV (reference sequence). CDR3 length: 16 amino acids. V was cut by 8 bases and J by 6 bases, with 22 bases left in between. The CDR3 nucleotides are TGTGCCAGCTCACCACGTACGGGGACACAAGCCGGGGAGCTGTTTTTT. The encoded protein is CASSPRTGTQAGELFF.

There are a few counts of this clone. This chain uses TRBV7-2 with TRBJ2-5, with 7 positions matching TRBD1. The CDR3 covers 12 residues. V lost 11 bases and J lost 5; bases outside the gene matches: 8. Germline CDR1 and CDR2: SGHTA and FQGNSA. CDR3 coding DNA: TGTGCCTCGAAGGGGGCTGGGGAGACCCAGTACTTC. Translated: CASKGAGETQYF.

The rearrangement uses TRBV7-2 and TRBJ2-3; 7 nucleotides align to TRBD1. V dropped 7 bases and J dropped 3; count of bases not matched to a gene: 7. The CDR3 is 14 residues long. Germline assignment: CDR1 SGHTA and CDR2 FQGNSA. The CDR3, as DNA: TGTGCCAGCACAGGGGGTCCTTTTACAGATACGCAGTATTTT. Residues: CASTGGPFTDTQYF.

V usage is TRBV18 and J usage is TRBJ2-2; D not certain. The CDR3 contains 13 residues. Germline CDR1 and CDR2: KGHSH and LQKENI. Between the trimmed V and J ends, which lost 2 bases and 5 bases, there was a span of 6 bases. In nucleotides, the CDR3 is TGTGCCAGCTCACCAACAGAAACCGGGGAGCTGTTTTTT. Protein product: CASSPTETGELFF.

This clone has only a few counts. The V gene is TRBV10-3, the J gene TRBJ2-7; D may be TRBD2 (6 bases). Germline-derived CDR1 and CDR2 are ENHRY and SYGVKD. V dropped 11 bases and J dropped 6 bases, with 14 bases sitting between them. This CDR3 contains 11 residues. The CDR3 is CASVGGAEQYF. CDR3 nucleotides: TGTGCCTCCGTAGGAGGGGCCGAGCAGTACTTC.

The V call is TRBV11-2, the J call TRBJ2-1; 13 bases are shared with TRBD2. Trimming took 5 bases from V and 5 from J; bases not matched to a gene: 3. Germline lookup yields CDR1 SGHAT and CDR2 FQNNGV. CDR3 length: 15 amino acids. The chain's CDR3 is CASSPTSGRNNEQFF. As DNA, the CDR3 is TGTGCCAGCAGCCCGACTAGCGGGAGGAACAATGAGCAGTTCTTC.

This clone was seen more than once but under ten times. This chain uses TRBV7-6 with TRBJ2-2; D ambiguous. CDR1 is SGHVS and CDR2 is FNYEAQ in the germline V gene. Trimming stripped 0 bases from V and 0 bases from J, with 5 bases between. The CDR3 has 15 amino acids. CDR3 sequence: CASSLASSNTGELFF. The CDR3 nucleotides read TGTGCCAGCAGCTTAGCGTCTTCGAACACCGGGGAGCTGTTTTTT.

The gene calls are TRBV19 and TRBJ1-2, with 12 bases matching TRBD1. CDR3 length: 16 residues. Trimming at V came to 9 bases and at J to 1 base, leaving 9 bases not matched to a gene. Looked up from germline, CDR1 is LNHDA and CDR2 is SQIVND (reference sequence). The CDR3 DNA reads as TGTGCCAGCGTCGGGACAGGGGGCTTACTTAACTATGGCTACACCTTC. Translated, it gives CASVGTGGLLNYGYTF.

As concerns this clone: A junction end diverges from the germline sequence, so it may reflect a read error. The J gene is TRBJ2-2, the V gene TRBV7-7; D is possibly TRBD2 (5 bases). The CDR3 spans 15 residues. The germline CDR1 and CDR2 sequences are SSHAT and FNYEAQ (reference sequence). CDR3 sequence reads: CASSLELGNTGELFF. The CDR3 nucleotides are TGTGCTAGCAGCTTAGAACTAGGGAACACCGGGGAGCTGTTTTTT.

V gene TRBV18 combines with J gene TRBJ2-5, with 9 bases that match TRBD2. The length of the CDR3 is 16 residues. CDR1 is KGHSH and CDR2 is LQKENI in the germline V gene. Trimming cost V 0 bases and J 1 base; bases outside gene matches: 3. Here the CDR3 reads CASSPPSGGIQETQYF. CDR3 DNA sequence: TGTGCCAGCTCACCACCGAGCGGGGGGATCCAAGAGACCCAGTACTTC.